This is a list of T cell receptor beta chains from one sample in a study of shared clonotypes between healthy human individuals. Assay used: immunoSEQ multiplex PCR; TCRdb lists only in-frame clones, some missing. In the table there are around 1.1 million clones, approximately 75% of which are singletons. Sample: memory CD4+ T cells from PBMCs. Receptors originate from a man younger than 35 in good health. Some clones in this sample may be carry-over from other donors' samples. The CDR3 runs from the conserved cysteine through the conserved F or W. A D gene is named only where the DNA matches it firmly. Clone size is shown for a subset of rows, as once, few, many or a class of expanded clone.

15	TRBV30	TRBD1	TRBJ1-2	few	CAWSVRISGGYGYTF	TGTGCCTGGAGTGTACGGATATCAGGGGGATATGGCTACACCTTC
16	TRBV27	NA	TRBJ1-1	once	CASRTSRGRYNTEAFF	TGTGCCAGCAGGACTTCCCGTGGGAGGTATAACACTGAAGCTTTCTTT
16	TRBV19	TRBD2	TRBJ2-1	once	CASSTGLAGGLGEQFF	TGTGCCAGTAGTACCGGACTAGCGGGAGGGCTTGGTGAGCAGTTCTTC
16	TRBV7-3	TRBD2	TRBJ2-7	NA	CASSLTGGTRTYEQYF	TGTGCCAGCAGCTTAACAGGCGGGACTAGAACCTACGAGCAGTACTTC
15	TRBV7-9	NA	TRBJ1-2	NA	CASSPPAGRTYGYTF	TGTGCCAGCAGCCCCCCAGCGGGGCGCACATATGGCTACACCTTC
15	TRBV28	TRBD1	TRBJ1-1	NA	CASSLPGQATHEAFF	TGTGCCAGCAGTTTACCGGGACAGGCCACCCATGAAGCTTTCTTT
17	TRBV4-2	TRBD2	TRBJ2-7	NA	CASSQSVSREILYEQYF	TGTGCCAGCAGCCAATCGGTATCGCGGGAGATTCTCTACGAGCAGTACTTC
13	TRBV19	TRBD1	TRBJ1-1	NA	CASSATGGTEAFF	TGTGCCAGTAGCGCAACAGGGGGAACTGAAGCTTTCTTT
15	TRBV5-4	TRBD2	TRBJ2-7	NA	CASSSRLAGIYEQYF	TGTGCCAGCAGCTCCAGACTAGCGGGGATCTACGAGCAGTACTTC
18	TRBV29-1	TRBD1	TRBJ1-2	NA	CSVEGNPPVSGGAFGYTF	TGCAGCGTTGAAGGAAATCCCCCGGTTTCAGGGGGCGCATTTGGCTACACCTTC
16	TRBV5-1	TRBD2	TRBJ2-2	NA	CASSLGTSRNTGELFF	TGCGCCAGCAGCTTGGGGACTAGCAGGAACACCGGGGAGCTGTTTTTT
19	TRBV5-1	TRBD2	TRBJ2-1	NA	CASSQGLAGGPLRYNEQFF	TGCGCCAGCAGTCAGGGACTAGCGGGAGGGCCTTTGAGGTACAATGAGCAGTTCTTC
11	TRBV20-1	NA	TRBJ2-1	NA	CSALDYNEQFF	TGCAGTGCTCTTGACTACAATGAGCAGTTCTTC
18	TRBV9	TRBD2	TRBJ2-7	NA	CASSFGTSGRAPFYEQYF	TGTGCCAGCAGCTTCGGGACTAGCGGGAGGGCCCCTTTCTACGAGCAGTACTTC
17	TRBV4-1	TRBD1	TRBJ2-4	NA	CASSKIKGQGLGNIQYF	TGCGCCAGCAGCAAGATTAAGGGACAGGGATTGGGAAACATTCAGTACTTC
15	TRBV4-1	NA	TRBJ2-7	NA	CASSTPGTDAYEQYF	TGCGCCAGCAGCACCCCCGGGACGGACGCCTACGAGCAGTACTTC
14	TRBV7-9	NA	TRBJ1-2	NA	CASSARGPRNGYTF	TGTGCCAGCTCCGCAAGGGGTCCGAGGAATGGCTACACCTTC
13	TRBV28	NA	TRBJ2-7	NA	CATLSRPRYEQYF	TGTGCCACCCTCTCCCGACCGCGGTACGAGCAGTACTTC
15	TRBV6-1	NA	TRBJ1-4	NA	CASSERRDGNEKLFF	TGTGCCAGCAGTGAACGCAGGGACGGAAATGAAAAACTGTTTTTT
16	TRBV6-6	NA	TRBJ2-7	NA	CASSYGSVQTSYEQYF	TGTGCCAGCAGTTACGGGTCGGTACAGACCTCCTACGAGCAGTACTTC
13	TRBV11-2	NA	TRBJ2-3	NA	CASSAGTTDTQYF	TGTGCCAGCAGTGCGGGAACCACAGATACGCAGTATTTT